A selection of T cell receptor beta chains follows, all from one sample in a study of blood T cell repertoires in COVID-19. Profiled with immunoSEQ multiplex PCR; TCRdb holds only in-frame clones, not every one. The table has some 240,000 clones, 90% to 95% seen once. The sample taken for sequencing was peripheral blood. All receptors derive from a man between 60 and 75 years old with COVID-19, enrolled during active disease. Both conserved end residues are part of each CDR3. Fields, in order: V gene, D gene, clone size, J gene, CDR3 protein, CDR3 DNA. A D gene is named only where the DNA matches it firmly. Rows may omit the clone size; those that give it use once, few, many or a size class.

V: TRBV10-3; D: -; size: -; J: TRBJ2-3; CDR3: CAIRPSSGRASTDTQYF; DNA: TGTGCCATCAGACCCAGTAGCGGCCGGGCTAGCACAGATACGCAGTATTTT
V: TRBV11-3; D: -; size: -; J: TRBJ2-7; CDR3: CASSLAGQNEQYF; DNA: TGTGCCAGCAGCTTAGCTGGACAGAACGAGCAGTACTTC
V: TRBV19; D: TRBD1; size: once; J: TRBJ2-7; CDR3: CASKAKQGSVYEQYF; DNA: TGTGCCAGTAAAGCAAAACAGGGGTCTGTCTACGAGCAGTACTTC
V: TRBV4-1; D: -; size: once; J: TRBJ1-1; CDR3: CASSLGHRTEAFF; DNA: TGCGCCAGCAGCCTCGGACATCGGACTGAAGCTTTCTTT
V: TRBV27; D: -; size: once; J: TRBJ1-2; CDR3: CASTNGGSPYGYTF; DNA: TGTGCCAGCACGAATGGTGGGAGTCCTTATGGCTACACCTTC
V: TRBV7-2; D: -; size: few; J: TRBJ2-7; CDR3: CASSLDRGLTYEQYF; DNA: TGTGCCAGCAGCTTAGACAGGGGACTTACCTACGAGCAGTACTTC
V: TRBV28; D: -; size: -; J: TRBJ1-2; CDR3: CASTGGANYGYTF; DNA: TGTGCCAGCACTGGGGGGGCTAACTATGGCTACACCTTC
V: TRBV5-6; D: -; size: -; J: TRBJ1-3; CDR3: CASSFEGYQSGNTIYF; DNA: TGTGCCAGCAGCTTTGAGGGTTACCAATCTGGAAACACCATATATTTT
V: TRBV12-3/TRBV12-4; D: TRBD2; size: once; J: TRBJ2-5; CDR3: CASSYLAGAQYF; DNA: TGTGCCAGCAGTTATCTAGCGGGGGCCCAGTACTTC
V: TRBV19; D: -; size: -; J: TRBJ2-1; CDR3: CASNKEGTSSYNEQFF; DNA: TGTGCCAGCAACAAAGAGGGAACTAGCAGCTACAATGAGCAGTTCTTC
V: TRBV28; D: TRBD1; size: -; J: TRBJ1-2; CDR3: CASSSPDRAYGYTF; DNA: TGTGCCAGCAGCTCCCCGGACAGGGCCTATGGCTACACCTTC
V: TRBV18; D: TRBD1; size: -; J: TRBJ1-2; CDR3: CASSPAGTGGVGGYGYTF; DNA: TGTGCCAGCTCACCGGCTGGGACAGGGGGCGTCGGTGGCTATGGCTACACCTTC
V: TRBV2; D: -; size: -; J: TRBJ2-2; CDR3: CASSEQRTRTGELFF; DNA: TGTGCCAGCAGTGAGCAACGGACACGCACCGGGGAGCTGTTTTTT